One and the same sample provided the 26 T cell receptor beta chains below, sequenced in a study of cytomegalovirus exposure and HLA in healthy donors. A multiplex PCR was run with 60 Vbeta primers and 13 Jbeta primers. TCRdb keeps only in-frame clones here, not all; method: immunoSEQ multiplex PCR. The sample includes more than 90,000 clones, about 79% of them seen just once. The sequenced sample consisted of PBMCs. These TCRs come from a woman under 30 in good health and CMV-seropositive.

This clone was counted between two and nine times. The chain combines TRBV28 with TRBJ2-5; 7 bases agree with TRBD2. After removal of 4 bases from V and 2 bases from J, the junction contained 7 bases not matched to a gene. The germline V gene encodes CDR1 MDHEN and CDR2 SYDVKM. This CDR3 region has 15 residues. Here the CDR3 DNA reads TGTGCCAGCAGTTCCGGAAGCGGGGTACAAGAGACCCAGTACTTC. Encoded protein: CASSSGSGVQETQYF.

This rearrangement joins TRBV13 to TRBJ2-7, with TRBD2 as a possible D gene (5 bases). This CDR3 has 17 amino acids. Trimming removed 0 bases from V and 0 bases from J, with 15 bases in between. Germline V lookup: CDR1 PRHDT, CDR2 FYEKMQ (reference sequence). This CDR3 reads CASSLGPPRARSYEQYF. For the CDR3, the DNA is TGTGCCAGCAGCTTAGGACCCCCGAGGGCCCGCTCCTACGAGCAGTACTTC. The whole variable domain, filled in from reference TRBV13 and TRBJ2-7, reads AAGVIQSPRHLIKEKRETATLKCYPIPRHDTVYWYQQGPGQDPQFLISFYEKMQSDKGSIPDRFSAQQFSDYHSELNMSSLELGDSALYFCASSLGPPRARSYEQYFGPGTRLTVT.

This chain uses TRBV9 with TRBJ2-1; 11 positions match TRBD2. CDR3 length: 21 residues. From germline, CDR1 is SGDLS and CDR2 YYNGEE. Unmatched junction bases numbered 15, after V lost 1 base and J lost 0 bases. The CDR3 nucleotides read TGTGCCAGCAGCGTACCCGCAGGGGCTAGCGGGAGGAAAAACTCCTACAATGAGCAGTTCTTC. Translating gives CASSVPAGASGRKNSYNEQFF. Combining the CDR3 with reference TRBV9 and TRBJ2-1 gives the whole variable domain DSGVTQTPKHLITATGQRVTLRCSPRSGDLSVYWYQQSLDQGLQFLIQYYNGEERAKGNILERFSAQQFPDLHSELNLSSLELGDSALYFCASSVPAGASGRKNSYNEQFFGPGTRLTVL.

This rearrangement joins TRBV5-1 to TRBJ2-7; a weak D match, TRBD1 (6 bases). V was clipped by 5 bases and J by 4 bases, with 19 bases between them. Looked up from germline, CDR1 is SGHRS and CDR2 is YFSETQ. This CDR3 contains 15 residues. The CDR3 DNA reads as TGCGCCAGCAGTCCCGGGACACAAAGCGCATACGAGCAGTACTTC. This translates into CASSPGTQSAYEQYF.

This chain links TRBV28 with TRBJ2-2; possibly TRBD1 for D (6 bases). The CDR3 sequence is 16 residues long. Germline V CDR1 and CDR2: MDHEN, SYDVKM. Deletions cut 3 bases from V and 3 bases from J, with 14 bases between. Here the CDR3 reads CASSFFDRMDTGELFF. The CDR3, as DNA: TGTGCCAGCAGTTTTTTCGACAGGATGGACACCGGGGAGCTGTTTTTT.

This rearrangement joins TRBV5-1 to TRBJ1-2, with D unresolved. V was trimmed by 6 bases and J by 1 base, leaving 7 bases between them. Germline values: CDR1 SGHRS, CDR2 YFSETQ. The CDR3 is made up of 12 amino acids. CDR3 residues: CASTRDNYGYTF. The CDR3 coding sequence is TGCGCCAGCACGAGAGATAACTATGGCTACACCTTC. Together with reference TRBV5-1 and TRBJ1-2, the CDR3 gives the full variable domain: KAGVTQTPRYLIKTRGQQVTLSCSPISGHRSVSWYQQTPGQGLQFLFEYFSETQRNKGNFPGRFSGRQFSNSRSEMNVSTLELGDSALYLCASTRDNYGYTFGSGTRLTVV.

The V gene is TRBV2, the J gene TRBJ1-1, with a possible D match to TRBD1 (6 bases). Germline CDR1 is SNHLY and CDR2 is FYNNEI. Trimming removed 1 base at V and 5 bases at J, with 14 bases between. The CDR3 contains 15 residues. The CDR3 region has the DNA TGTGCCAGCAGTGAAGATGAGGGGGTGTTAACTGAAGCTTTCTTT. It translates to CASSEDEGVLTEAFF.

The chain is built from TRBV5-1 and TRBJ2-2, with D possibly TRBD1 on 5 matching bases. This CDR3 region has 13 residues. Looked up from germline, CDR1 is SGHRS and CDR2 is YFSETQ. V dropped 0 bases and J dropped 6 bases, with 6 bases sitting between them. This CDR3 reads CASSLGGPGELFF. In nucleotides, the CDR3 is TGCGCCAGCAGCTTGGGGGGCCCCGGGGAGCTGTTTTTT. Full variable domain (remainder filled in from reference TRBV5-1 and TRBJ2-2): KAGVTQTPRYLIKTRGQQVTLSCSPISGHRSVSWYQQTPGQGLQFLFEYFSETQRNKGNFPGRFSGRQFSNSRSEMNVSTLELGDSALYLCASSLGGPGELFFGEGSRLTVL.

The chain carries TRBV28 and TRBJ2-7; D not resolved. V lost 3 bases to trimming and J lost 0 bases, with 9 bases between them. Germline V lookup: CDR1 MDHEN, CDR2 SYDVKM. The CDR3 length is 14 residues. The CDR3, as DNA: TGTGCCAGCAGTTTCAACGCAGGCTCCTACGAGCAGTACTTC. It is translated as CASSFNAGSYEQYF.

The V call is TRBV6-1, the J call TRBJ1-6; 8 bases agree with TRBD1. The V gene's germline CDR1 is MNHNS and CDR2 SASEGT. CDR3 length equals 15 residues. J gave up 8 bases and V 1 base, and 4 bases lay outside the gene matches. This CDR3 reads CASSEVGTGDSPLHF. DNA for the CDR3: TGTGCCAGCAGTGAAGTGGGGACAGGAGATTCACCCCTCCACTTT.

The genes are TRBV6-5 and TRBJ1-4; D is perhaps TRBD1 (6 bases). From germline, CDR1 is MNHEY and CDR2 SVGAGI. There are 12 residues in the CDR3. Trimming left V 0 bases short and J 13 bases short, with 9 bases between. The CDR3 protein is CASSYSIGGLFF. CDR3 DNA: TGTGCCAGCAGTTACTCGATAGGGGGACTGTTTTTT.

The chain carries TRBV19 and TRBJ1-1; D remains unclear. Germline V CDR1 and CDR2: LNHDA, SQIVND (reference sequence). The length of the CDR3 is 13 residues. Trimming took 3 bases from V and 3 from J, leaving 8 bases between them. The CDR3 loop is CASSMSVHTEAFF. CDR3 sequence (DNA): TGTGCCAGTAGTATGTCAGTCCACACTGAAGCTTTCTTT.

V and J are TRBV5-1 and TRBJ2-1; 8 bases map to TRBD2. CDR1 is SGHRS, CDR2 YFSETQ, per germline. The J segment lost 7 bases and the V segment lost 2 bases, leaving 8 bases of the junction unmatched. CDR3 size: 15 residues. The chain's CDR3 is CASSLISGDGNEQFF. CDR3 DNA: TGCGCCAGCAGCTTAATTAGCGGGGATGGGAATGAGCAGTTCTTC.

This chain links TRBV27 with TRBJ2-1; TRBD1 agrees at 9 bases. The CDR3 consists of 16 residues. The V gene end was trimmed by 2 bases and the J gene end by 6 bases; junction bases not matched to a gene: 8. Germline V gene lookup returns CDR1 MNHEY and CDR2 SMNVEV (reference sequence). The CDR3 nucleotides are TGTGCCAGCAGTTTAGGGGGACAGGGTGGATTCAATGAGCAGTTCTTC. It codes for CASSLGGQGGFNEQFF.

J is TRBJ2-7 and V is TRBV11-3; TRBD1 aligns across 7 bases. With 4 bases clipped from V and 3 bases from J, the junction kept 3 bases outside the gene matches. This CDR3 comprises 13 residues. Germline-derived CDR1 and CDR2 are SGHNT and YENEEA. CDR3 in amino acids: CASSSQGVYEQYF. The DNA for the CDR3 is TGTGCCAGCAGCTCCCAGGGGGTCTACGAGCAGTACTTC.

The rearrangement uses TRBV7-8 and TRBJ1-5; D is perhaps TRBD1 (6 bases). The CDR3 has 14 residues. V lost 6 bases to trimming and J lost 4 bases, with 13 bases between them. Germline V gene lookup returns CDR1 SGHVS and CDR2 FQNEAQ. In nucleotides, the CDR3 is TGTGCCAGCAGTTGGGGAGGGGGGAATCAGCCCCAGCATTTT. It encodes CASSWGGGNQPQHF.

As to this clone: The junction does not match germline at one end; this may be a read error. The rearrangement uses TRBV30 and TRBJ1-1; possibly TRBD1 for D (5 bases). This CDR3 spans 13 amino acids. Germline V gene lookup returns CDR1 GTSNPN and CDR2 SVGIG (reference sequence). The chain's CDR3 is CDWRRQIGAEAFF. The CDR3 DNA is TGTGACTGGAGACGCCAGATAGGGGCTGAAGCTTTCTTT.

The chain employs TRBV10-3 and TRBJ1-3; maybe TRBD1 (5 bases). Trimming stripped 10 bases from V and 7 bases from J, with 20 bases between. The CDR3 is 14 amino acids. The germline V gene encodes CDR1 ENHRY and CDR2 SYGVKD. The CDR3 DNA reads as TGTGCCACCCTCCCGCAACCGGGGACTAACACCATATATTTT. Its translation: CATLPQPGTNTIYF.

This sequence joins TRBV28 and TRBJ1-5; D possibly corresponds to TRBD1 (6 bases). V was cut by 1 base and J by 4 bases, with 17 bases left in between. Germline CDR1 and CDR2: MDHEN and SYDVKM. The CDR3 is 17 residues long. Here the CDR3 reads CASSLYTRGRGNQPQHF. In nucleotides, the CDR3 is TGTGCCAGCAGTTTATACACCAGGGGAAGAGGGAATCAGCCCCAGCATTTT.

The V gene is TRBV10-2, the J gene TRBJ2-7; 9 bases are shared with TRBD2. The V gene end was trimmed by 0 bases and the J gene end by 2 bases; junction bases not matched to a gene: 11. This CDR3 has 18 amino acids. Germline lookup yields CDR1 WSHSY and CDR2 SAAADI. This CDR3 is CASSESYPRTSVTYEQYF. The CDR3 DNA reads as TGCGCCAGCAGTGAGTCTTACCCGAGGACTAGCGTTACCTACGAGCAGTACTTC.

The chain combines TRBV5-6 with TRBJ1-4; 7 nucleotides match TRBD1. With V trimmed by 2 bases and J by 8 bases, 3 bases remained unmatched. This CDR3 has 13 amino acids. Per the germline V gene, CDR1 is SGHDT and CDR2 is YYEEEE. CDR3 DNA: TGTGCCAGCAGCTTCGGGGACAGAGAAAAACTGTTTTTT. Protein sequence: CASSFGDREKLFF.

The chain has TRBV11-2 and TRBJ2-7; the D gene is possibly TRBD2 (5 bases). Trimming took 0 bases from V and 2 from J, leaving 14 bases between them. Germline loops: CDR1 SGHAT, CDR2 FQNNGV. The length of the CDR3 is 16 residues. DNA of the CDR3: TGTGCCAGCAGCTTAGATCTAGCCCACGGGGCCTACGAGCAGTACTTC. Amino acids: CASSLDLAHGAYEQYF.

The chain has TRBV15 and TRBJ1-2, with D unresolved. The ends were cut back, 4 bases at V and 4 bases at J, with 13 bases in the middle. Germline lookup yields CDR1 LNHNV and CDR2 YYDKDF (reference sequence). The CDR3 runs 14 residues. The CDR3: CATSTQASVYGYTF. CDR3 in DNA: TGTGCCACCAGCACACAAGCGAGCGTCTATGGCTACACCTTC.

This clone was observed a few times. The same CDR3 is also encoded by other DNA sequences in this sample. This chain joins TRBV5-1 and TRBJ1-1; 7 positions agree with TRBD1. The germline V gene has CDR1 SGHRS and CDR2 YFSETQ. The CDR3 is made up of 13 amino acids. The junction had 3 bases not matched to a gene; V was cut back by 3 bases and J by 4 bases. The CDR3 reads CASSYRTGTEAFF. CDR3 coding DNA: TGCGCCAGCAGCTATAGGACAGGCACTGAAGCTTTCTTT.

This clone has only one observation. This chain links TRBV6-5 with TRBJ2-1; TRBD1 is a possible D gene (6 bases). The length of the CDR3 is 13 residues. Looked up from germline, CDR1 is MNHEY and CDR2 is SVGAGI. Deletions cut 8 bases from V and 3 bases from J, with 11 bases between. The CDR3 nucleotides read TGTGCCAGCCAGTGGGGGCGCTACAATGAGCAGTTCTTC. Amino acids: CASQWGRYNEQFF.

The V gene is TRBV7-8, the J gene TRBJ1-1; weak D call: TRBD1 (6 bases). Germline CDR1 and CDR2: SGHVS and FQNEAQ. The V and J ends lost 3 bases and 0 bases respectively, with 14 bases between them. The CDR3 totals 16 residues. CDR3 region: CASSFLTGFMNTEAFF. Written as DNA, the CDR3 is TGTGCCAGCAGCTTTTTAACAGGGTTCATGAACACTGAAGCTTTCTTT.